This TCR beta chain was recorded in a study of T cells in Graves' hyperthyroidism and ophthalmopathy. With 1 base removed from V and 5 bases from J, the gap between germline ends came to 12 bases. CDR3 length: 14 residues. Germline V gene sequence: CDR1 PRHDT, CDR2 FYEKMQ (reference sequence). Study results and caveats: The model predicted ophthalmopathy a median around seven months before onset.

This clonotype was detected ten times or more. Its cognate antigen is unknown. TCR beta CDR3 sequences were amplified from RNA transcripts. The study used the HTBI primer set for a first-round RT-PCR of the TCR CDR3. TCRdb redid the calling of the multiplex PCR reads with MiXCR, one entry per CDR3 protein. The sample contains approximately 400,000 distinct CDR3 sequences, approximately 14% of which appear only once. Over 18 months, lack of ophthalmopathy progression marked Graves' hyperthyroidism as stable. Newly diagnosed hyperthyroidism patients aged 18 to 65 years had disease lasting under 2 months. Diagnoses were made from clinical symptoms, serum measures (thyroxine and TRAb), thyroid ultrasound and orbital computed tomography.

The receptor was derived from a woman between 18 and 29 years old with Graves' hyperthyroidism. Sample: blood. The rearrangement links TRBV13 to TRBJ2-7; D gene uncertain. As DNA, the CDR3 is TGTGCCAGCAGCTTAGCCGGCCCCGCCCACGAGCAGTACTTC. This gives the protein CASSLAGPAHEQYF. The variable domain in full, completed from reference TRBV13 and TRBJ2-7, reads AAGVIQSPRHLIKEKRETATLKCYPIPRHDTVYWYQQGPGQDPQFLISFYEKMQSDKGSIPDRFSAQQFSDYHSELNMSSLELGDSALYFCASSLAGPAHEQYFGPGTRLTVT.